Presented here are 32 T cell receptor beta chains from one specimen sequenced in a study of control samples from healthy donors and cancer patients. Measured with immunoSEQ multiplex PCR; TCRdb has only the in-frame clones, and not every one. The repertoire has roughly 24,000 clones, 75% to 85% of them found once; the top ten carry roughly 23%. The sample was PBMCs. All receptors derive from a man aged 55 to 70 with colorectal cancer.

The chain combines TRBV5-1 with TRBJ2-4, with TRBD2 matching over 8 bases. CDR3 length: 14 residues. After removal of 0 bases from V and 8 bases from J, the junction contained 4 bases not matched to a gene. The V gene's germline CDR1 is SGHRS and CDR2 YFSETQ. The chain's CDR3 is CASSLGAGVDIQYF. The CDR3 region has the DNA TGCGCCAGCAGCTTGGGAGCGGGAGTTGACATTCAGTACTTC.

The J gene is TRBJ2-7, the V gene TRBV5-4, with 10 bases that match TRBD1. The CDR3 has 17 amino acids. Germline V gives CDR1 SGHNT, CDR2 YYREEE (reference sequence). With 2 bases clipped from V and 3 bases from J, the junction kept 11 bases outside the gene matches. The CDR3 nucleotides read TGTGCCAGCAGCTTAATTTTGGGACAGGGGATTCTCTACGAGCAGTACTTC. This gives the protein CASSLILGQGILYEQYF.

The rearrangement uses TRBV27 and TRBJ1-6, with TRBD1 matching over 10 bases. This CDR3 contains 14 residues. With V trimmed by 6 bases and J by 9 bases, 5 bases remained unmatched. The germline CDR1 and CDR2 sequences are MNHEY and SMNVEV (reference sequence). Here the CDR3 DNA reads TGTGCCAGCAGCAGGGGGACAGGGGCTTCACCCCTCCACTTT. This sequence encodes CASSRGTGASPLHF.

CDR3: CASSPPPQRGAYEQYF. The CDR3 nucleotides are TGTGCCAGCAGCCCACCCCCGCAGCGGGGGGCCTACGAGCAGTACTTC. The chain has TRBV9 and TRBJ2-7; 9 positions match TRBD2. Per germline, CDR1 SGDLS and CDR2 YYNGEE. The CDR3 length is 16 residues. The trim removed 4 bases at V and 2 bases at J, leaving 10 bases unmatched.

The chain couples TRBV4-1 to TRBJ2-7, with no clear D. The CDR3 sequence is 19 residues long. Between the trimmed V and J ends, which lost 1 base and 3 bases, there was a span of 25 bases. The V gene's germline CDR1 is MGHRA and CDR2 YSYEKL. The CDR3 coding sequence is TGCGCCAGCAGCCAAGGGGTATTCGAGTGTAGGAGCTTCGACTACGAGCAGTACTTC. Translation: CASSQGVFECRSFDYEQYF.

The rearrangement links TRBV10-1 to TRBJ2-4, with D perhaps matching TRBD2 (6 bases). With 0 bases removed from V and 8 bases from J, the gap between germline ends came to 14 bases. Germline CDR1 WNHNN, CDR2 SYGVQD (reference sequence). The CDR3 has 15 residues. The CDR3 DNA reads as TGCGCCAGCAGTGAGTCGGAGGGGCTGGGGTACATTCAGTACTTC. Translation gives CASSESEGLGYIQYF.

V usage is TRBV6-5 and J usage is TRBJ1-5; 10 bases are a match to TRBD1. CDR3 size: 15 residues. Germline V lookup: CDR1 MNHEY, CDR2 SVGAGI. The ends lost 6 bases at V and 4 bases at J; junction bases unmatched: 6. CDR3 residues: CASSVRTGGNQPQHF. Here the CDR3 DNA reads TGTGCCAGCAGCGTAAGGACAGGGGGTAATCAGCCCCAGCATTTT.

This clone came up a few times. The V call is TRBV4-2, the J call TRBJ1-2; possibly TRBD1 for D (5 bases). V dropped 0 bases and J dropped 10 bases, with 15 bases sitting between them. Germline V CDR1 and CDR2: LGHNA, YNFKEQ. CDR3 length: 14 amino acids. CDR3 bases: TGTGCCAGCAGCCAAGATCCGACAGAATCTGCCTACACCTTC. It translates to CASSQDPTESAYTF.

In DNA, the CDR3 is TGTGCCTGGAGTGTTGTTGGGACAGGTAGCACAGATACGCAGTATTTT. This translates into CAWSVVGTGSTDTQYF. The chain couples TRBV30 to TRBJ2-3; 8 bases align to TRBD1. Trimming at V came to 0 bases and at J to 0 bases, leaving 5 bases not matched to a gene. Germline V CDR1 and CDR2: GTSNPN, SVGIG (reference sequence). The CDR3 runs to 16 residues.

In its sample, this clone was seen once. V is TRBV10-2 and J is TRBJ2-3; 9 nucleotides match TRBD1. V shed 6 bases and J 3 bases; nucleotides not matched to a gene: 10. Germline loops: CDR1 WSHSY, CDR2 SAAADI. The CDR3 covers 16 residues. The CDR3 region has the DNA TGCGCCAGCAGCCAGGACAGGGGCCGAGGGACAGATACGCAGTATTTT. Amino acid sequence: CASSQDRGRGTDTQYF.

The V call is TRBV12-3 or TRBV12-4, the J call TRBJ1-5, with 7 nucleotides matching TRBD1. CDR3 length equals 13 residues. With 5 bases clipped from V and 4 bases from J, the junction kept 2 bases outside the gene matches. The CDR3 sequence: CASSVQGNQPQHF. CDR3 nucleotides: TGTGCCAGCAGTGTACAGGGGAATCAGCCCCAGCATTTT.

V and J are TRBV5-1 and TRBJ1-2; 12 nucleotides match TRBD1. V shed 0 bases, J shed 6 bases, and the junction held 3 bases outside the gene matches. The CDR3 runs to 15 residues. Germline V gene sequence: CDR1 SGHRS, CDR2 YFSETQ. The CDR3 reads CASSLGDRGQDGYTF. CDR3 bases: TGCGCCAGCAGCTTGGGGGACAGGGGGCAAGATGGCTACACCTTC.

The CDR3 loop is CASSLMDRNTEAFF. CDR3 sequence (DNA): TGCGCCAGCAGCTTGATGGACAGGAACACTGAAGCTTTCTTT. The chain carries TRBV5-1 and TRBJ1-1; tentative D call: TRBD1 (6 bases). CDR3 size: 14 residues. Germline loops: CDR1 SGHRS, CDR2 YFSETQ. V was cut by 1 base and J by 1 base, with 8 bases left in between.

The rearrangement joins TRBV25-1 to TRBJ1-1, with a tentative D call TRBD1 (5 bases). There are 15 residues in the CDR3. Germline CDR1 is MGHDK and CDR2 is SYGVNS. Between the trimmed V and J ends, which lost 4 bases and 2 bases, there was a span of 14 bases. The CDR3 is CASSALETANTEAFF. The CDR3 coding sequence is TGTGCCAGCAGTGCCCTAGAGACAGCAAACACTGAAGCTTTCTTT.

The V and J genes are TRBV13 and TRBJ1-1; 8 positions agree with TRBD1. Germline V gene sequence: CDR1 PRHDT, CDR2 FYEKMQ (reference sequence). V shed 5 bases and J 4 bases; nucleotides not matched to a gene: 9. The length of the CDR3 is 15 residues. In DNA form, the CDR3 reads TGTGCCAGCAGCGCGCGACAGGGGCAGGGCACTGAAGCTTTCTTT. It is translated as CASSARQGQGTEAFF. Drawing the rest from reference TRBV13 and TRBJ1-1, the complete variable domain is AAGVIQSPRHLIKEKRETATLKCYPIPRHDTVYWYQQGPGQDPQFLISFYEKMQSDKGSIPDRFSAQQFSDYHSELNMSSLELGDSALYFCASSARQGQGTEAFFGQGTRLTVV.

The chain combines TRBV5-1 with TRBJ1-4, with 11 bases that match TRBD1. The trim removed 4 bases at V and 6 bases at J, leaving 5 bases unmatched. CDR3 length: 15 residues. Germline V gives CDR1 SGHRS, CDR2 YFSETQ. CDR3 nucleotides: TGCGCCAGCAGCCTAAGGGACAGGGGGGATGAAAAACTGTTTTTT. This gives the protein CASSLRDRGDEKLFF.

J is TRBJ1-5 and V is TRBV2; D is perhaps TRBD1 (6 bases). The V and J ends lost 1 base and 5 bases respectively, with 9 bases between them. The CDR3 has 14 amino acids. The germline V gene has CDR1 SNHLY and CDR2 FYNNEI. CDR3 coding DNA: TGTGCCAGCAGTGAAGGTTACAGGGATCAGCCCCAGCATTTT. It is translated as CASSEGYRDQPQHF.

This clone was seen once. V usage is TRBV9 and J usage is TRBJ1-2; a possible D gene is TRBD1 (5 bases). The V end was cut by 6 bases, the J end by 2 bases, with 14 bases between. Per the germline V gene, CDR1 is SGDLS and CDR2 is YYNGEE. CDR3 length: 14 residues. As DNA, the CDR3 is TGTGCCAGCAACGCCCTAGGGGAAAACTATGGCTACACCTTC. Translation: CASNALGENYGYTF.

The chain has TRBV10-3 and TRBJ1-5; D remains ambiguous. The CDR3 totals 14 residues. Germline loops: CDR1 ENHRY, CDR2 SYGVKD. V was shortened by 3 bases and J by 3 bases, with 9 bases between the two germline ends. CDR3 amino acids: CAISDESYNQPQHF. The CDR3 DNA sequence: TGTGCCATCAGTGATGAGTCCTACAATCAGCCCCAGCATTTT.

The chain recombines TRBV5-1 with TRBJ2-5; possibly TRBD1 for D (6 bases). There are 15 residues in the CDR3. Trimming took off 4 bases at V and 3 bases at J, with 16 bases between the two ends. Per the germline V gene, CDR1 is SGHRS and CDR2 is YFSETQ. The CDR3 loop is CASSRTPGQEETQYF. CDR3 nucleotide sequence: TGCGCCAGCAGCCGCACTCCGGGACAAGAAGAGACCCAGTACTTC.

The CDR3 reads CASSLGGLAGGTDTQYF. CDR3 DNA: TGTGCCAGCAGCTTAGGGGGTCTGGCTGGGGGCACAGATACGCAGTATTTT. The chain combines TRBV7-6 with TRBJ2-3; no clear D. CDR1 and CDR2 from the germline V gene are SGHVS and FNYEAQ. This CDR3 has 17 amino acids. The germline V and J ends were trimmed by 1 base and 1 base, with 15 bases remaining between them.

This chain connects TRBV3-1 (or the pseudogene TRBV3-2) to TRBJ1-2, with D perhaps TRBD1 (5 bases). Germline V gene data show CDR1 as LGHDT and CDR2 as YNNKEL (reference sequence). This CDR3 comprises 13 residues. Trimming removed 4 bases at V and 5 bases at J, with 11 bases between. The CDR3 DNA follows: TGTGCCAGCAGCCCTGGGACCGGTTATGGCTACACCTTC. This encodes CASSPGTGYGYTF.

The chain combines TRBV5-5 with TRBJ1-1, with a tentative D call TRBD1 (6 bases). This CDR3 has 13 residues. V lost 4 bases and J 7 bases, leaving 14 bases between the germline ends. CDR1 and CDR2 from the germline V gene are SGHKS and YYEKEE (reference sequence). In nucleotides, the CDR3 is TGTGCCAGCAGCATCAGGGGAACGGATGAAGCTTTCTTT. This gives the protein CASSIRGTDEAFF. Variable domain in full (rest from reference TRBV5-5 and TRBJ1-1): DAGVTQSPTHLIKTRGQQVTLRCSPISGHKSVSWYQQVLGQGPQFIFQYYEKEERGRGNFPDRFSARQFPNYSSELNVNALLLGDSALYLCASSIRGTDEAFFGQGTRLTVV.

The chain uses TRBV5-5 and TRBJ1-4; 7 positions agree with TRBD1. Trimming cost V 4 bases and J 7 bases; bases outside gene matches: 7. CDR3 length: 14 residues. CDR1 and CDR2 from the germline V gene are SGHKS and YYEKEE (reference sequence). The CDR3 sequence: CASSRDSFGEKLFF. The CDR3 region has the DNA TGTGCCAGCAGCCGGGACAGTTTTGGTGAAAAACTGTTTTTT.

The genes are TRBV14 and TRBJ1-2; D remains unclear. Germline V gene sequence: CDR1 SGHDN, CDR2 FVKESK. Between the trimmed V and J ends, which lost 3 bases and 9 bases, there was a span of 14 bases. This CDR3 has 13 residues. The CDR3 DNA is TGTGCCAGCAGCCACACCGGCCCGTACCGCTACACCTTC. Its protein product is CASSHTGPYRYTF.

The chain carries TRBV14 and TRBJ2-7; unclear D gene. Germline values: CDR1 SGHDN, CDR2 FVKESK. V was pared by 2 bases and J by 4 bases, with 9 bases between. The CDR3 totals 13 residues. CDR3 nucleotide sequence: TGTGCCAGCAGCCAACTCAGCCCTTACGAGCAGTACTTC. Translated, it gives CASSQLSPYEQYF. The variable domain in full, with the rest retrieved from reference TRBV14 and TRBJ2-7, is EAGVTQFPSHSVIEKGQTVTLRCDPISGHDNLYWYRRVMGKEIKFLLHFVKESKQDESGMPNNRFLAERTGGTYSTLKVQPAELEDSGVYFCASSQLSPYEQYFGPGTRLTVT.

V is TRBV19 and J is TRBJ2-2; tentative D call: TRBD2 (6 bases). The CDR3 loop spans 15 amino acids. The V end was cut by 4 bases, the J end by 4 bases, with 13 bases between. The germline V gene has CDR1 LNHDA and CDR2 SQIVND (reference sequence). The DNA of the CDR3 is TGTGCCAGTAGTAACGTAGCGGCCAGCACCGGGGAGCTGTTTTTT. Its translation: CASSNVAASTGELFF.

This chain uses TRBV19 with TRBJ1-5, with a tentative D call TRBD1 (6 bases). CDR3 size: 14 residues. V gave up 5 bases and J gave up 4 bases, with 12 bases separating them. Germline assignment: CDR1 LNHDA and CDR2 SQIVND (reference sequence). This CDR3 reads CASSARDINQPQHF. The CDR3, as DNA: TGTGCCAGTAGTGCCCGGGACATAAATCAGCCCCAGCATTTT. The variable domain in full, completed from reference TRBV19 and TRBJ1-5, reads DGGITQSPKYLFRKEGQNVTLSCEQNLNHDAMYWYRQDPGQGLRLIYYSQIVNDFQKGDIAEGYSVSREKKESFPLTVTSAQKNPTAFYLCASSARDINQPQHFGDGTRLSIL.

The rearrangement links TRBV29-1 to TRBJ2-7, with D hard to call. CDR3 length: 16 amino acids. The V gene's germline CDR1 is SQVTM and CDR2 ANQGSEA. With 0 bases removed from V and 2 bases from J, the gap between germline ends came to 17 bases. The CDR3 DNA is TGCAGCGTTGAAGATGTCTCCCTGAACGGCCCCTACGAGCAGTACTTC. Translating gives CSVEDVSLNGPYEQYF.

The chain couples TRBV20-1 to TRBJ2-5, with D possibly matching TRBD2 (6 bases). V lost 5 bases, J lost 5 bases, and 9 bases lay in between. The CDR3 has 11 amino acids. Per the germline V gene, CDR1 is DFQATT and CDR2 is SNEGSKA (reference sequence). The CDR3 here is CSAGGYETQYF. The CDR3, as DNA: TGCAGTGCTGGGGGGTATGAGACCCAGTACTTC.

The J gene is TRBJ1-1, the V gene TRBV23-1; 10 bases agree with TRBD1. TRBV23-1 is recorded as an ORF, its role being uncertain. The CDR3 spans 17 residues. Trimming took 4 bases from V and 6 from J; bases not matched to a gene: 14. CDR3 loop: CASSRRTGGSRGAEAFF. For the CDR3, the DNA is TGCGCCAGCAGTCGCCGGACAGGGGGAAGCCGTGGGGCTGAAGCTTTCTTT.

The CDR3, as DNA: TGTGCCAGCAGCGTCGAGTCGGGGCCGGCGGCCAAAAACATTCAGTACTTC. Its protein product is CASSVESGPAAKNIQYF. This chain connects TRBV7-9 to TRBJ2-4; either TRBD1 or TRBD2 may fit D (5 bases each). Trimming removed 5 bases from V and 1 base from J, with 18 bases in between. Looked up from germline, CDR1 is SEHNR and CDR2 is FQNEAQ (reference sequence). CDR3 size: 17 residues. The variable domain in full, completed from reference TRBV7-9 and TRBJ2-4, reads DTGVSQNPRHKITKRGQNVTFRCDPISEHNRLYWYRQTLGQGPEFLTYFQNEAQLEKSRLLSDRFSAERPKGSFSTLEIQRTEQGDSAMYLCASSVESGPAAKNIQYFGAGTRLSVL.